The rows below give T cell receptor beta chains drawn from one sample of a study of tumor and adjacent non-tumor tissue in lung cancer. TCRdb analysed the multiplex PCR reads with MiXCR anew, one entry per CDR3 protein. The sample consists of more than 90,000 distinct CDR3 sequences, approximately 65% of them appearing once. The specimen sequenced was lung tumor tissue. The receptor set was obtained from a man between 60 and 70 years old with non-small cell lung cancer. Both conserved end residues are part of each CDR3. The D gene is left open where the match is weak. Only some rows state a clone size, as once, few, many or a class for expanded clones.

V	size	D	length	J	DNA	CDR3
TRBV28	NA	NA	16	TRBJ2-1	TGTGCCAGCAGTTTAGAGGGTGGGGCAGGGCTTAATGAGCAGCCCTTC	CASSLEGGAGLNEQPF
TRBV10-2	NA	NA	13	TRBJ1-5	TGCGCCAGCAGGGGGGACATGGATCAGCCCCAGCATTTT	CASRGDMDQPQHF
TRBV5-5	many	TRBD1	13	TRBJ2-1	TGTGCCAGCAGTTCGACAGGGGGAAATGAGCAGTTCTTC	CASSSTGGNEQFF
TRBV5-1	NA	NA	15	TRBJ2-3	TGCGCCAGCAGCTTGAATCCCCAGGGCACAGATACGCAGTATTTT	CASSLNPQGTDTQYF
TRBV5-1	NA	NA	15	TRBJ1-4	TGCGCCAGCAGCCTGGCGGGGGCGACTAATGAAAAACTGTTTTTT	CASSLAGATNEKLFF
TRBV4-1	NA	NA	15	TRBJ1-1	TGCGACAGCAGCCAAGTCATGAGAGAGAACACTGAAGCTTTCTTT	CDSSQVMRENTEAFF
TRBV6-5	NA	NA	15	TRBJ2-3	TGTGCCAGCAGCTATCGTTTCGCAGGCACATATACGCAGTATTTT	CASSYRFAGTYTQYF
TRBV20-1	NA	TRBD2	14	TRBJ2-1	TGCAGTGCTATGGGGGGGGTAGCGGGGTTAGTTCAGTTCTTC	CSAMGGVAGLVQFF
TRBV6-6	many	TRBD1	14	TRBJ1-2	TGTGCCAGCAGGGGGACAGGGGGTTCATATGGCTACACCTTC	CASRGTGGSYGYTF
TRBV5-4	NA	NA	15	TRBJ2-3	TGTGCCAGCAGCAAGGGACCCCTGGAGGCAGATACGCAGTATTTT	CASSKGPLEADTQYF
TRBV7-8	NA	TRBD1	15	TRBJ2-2	TGTGCCAACATCCCCCGGGACAGGGTCACCGGGGAGCTGTTTTTT	CANIPRDRVTGELFF
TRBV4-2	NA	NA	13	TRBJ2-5	TGTGCCAGCAGCCAAGCTTCACCAGAGACCCAGTACTTC	CASSQASPETQYF
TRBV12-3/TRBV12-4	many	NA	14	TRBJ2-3	TGTGCCAGCAGCACCAGGCGGGGCACAGATACGCAGTATTTT	CASSTRRGTDTQYF
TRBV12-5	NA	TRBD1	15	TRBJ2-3	TGTGCTAGTGGTAAAACAGGGGCCCCCGGGGATTGGCAGTATTTT	CASGKTGAPGDWQYF
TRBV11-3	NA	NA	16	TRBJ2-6	TGTACCAGCAGCAAAAGGGACGGGGCGGGGGCCAACGTCCTGGCTTTC	CTSSKRDGAGANVLAF
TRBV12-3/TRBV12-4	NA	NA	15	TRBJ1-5	TGTGCCAGCAGACAGTGGGCTGGTAGCAATCGGCCCCGGCATTTT	CASRQWAGSNRPRHF
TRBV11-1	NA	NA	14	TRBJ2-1	TGTGCCGGCTTTAGCAGCCGGGAGACGGGTGAGCAATTCTTC	CAGFSSRETGEQFF
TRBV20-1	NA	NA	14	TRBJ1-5	TGCAGTGCCATCACCGGGAATGGGAATCAGCCCCAGCATTTT	CSAITGNGNQPQHF
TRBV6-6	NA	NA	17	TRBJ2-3	TGTGCCAGCAGTTCCCCTCTCTCGGTAGGGTACACAGATACGCAGTATTTT	CASSSPLSVGYTDTQYF
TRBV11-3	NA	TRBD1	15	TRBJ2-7	TGTGCCAGCAGCCCTGAGACAGGGGTCACCTACGAGCAGTACTTC	CASSPETGVTYEQYF
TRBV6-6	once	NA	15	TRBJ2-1	TGCGCCAGCAGTTACTACCGGCGCTCCTACAATGAGCAGTTCTTC	CASSYYRRSYNEQFF
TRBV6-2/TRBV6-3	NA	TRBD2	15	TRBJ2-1	TGTGTCAGCAATACCACTAGCGGGAGGGCCAATGAGCAGTTCTTC	CVSNTTSGRANEQFF
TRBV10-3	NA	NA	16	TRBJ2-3	TGTGCCATCAGTGAGCCGAGCTCAGAGACGGCAGATACGCAGTATTTT	CAISEPSSETADTQYF
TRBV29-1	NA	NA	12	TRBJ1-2	TGCAGCGTTGGGCCCACAGGGAACGGCTACAACTTC	CSVGPTGNGYNF
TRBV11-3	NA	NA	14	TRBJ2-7	TGTGCCAGCAACCTCGGCACAGGGAAACACGAGCGGTACTTC	CASNLGTGKHERYF
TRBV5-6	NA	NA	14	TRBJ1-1	TGTGCCAGCAGCCGGACGGGGCGGGACACTGAAGCTTTCTTT	CASSRTGRDTEAFF
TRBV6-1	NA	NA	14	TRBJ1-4	TGTGCCAACAGACTCTCGGCGGATAACGAAAAACTGTTTTTT	CANRLSADNEKLFF
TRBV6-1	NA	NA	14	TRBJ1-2	TGCGCCAGCAGTGCCCGGGACACCGACTATGGCTACGCCTTC	CASSARDTDYGYAF
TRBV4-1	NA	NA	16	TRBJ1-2	TGCGCCAGCAGCCAAGATCGGGTCGGAACTAACTATGGCTACATCTTC	CASSQDRVGTNYGYIF
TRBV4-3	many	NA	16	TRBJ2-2	TGCGCCAGCAGCCAACCCGGTCCTGGGGGTACCGGGGAGCTGTTTTTT	CASSQPGPGGTGELFF
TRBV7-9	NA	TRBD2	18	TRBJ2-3	TGTACCAGCAGCTTAGGGTGGACTAGCGGCGCGAGCACAGATACGCAGTATTTT	CTSSLGWTSGASTDTQYF
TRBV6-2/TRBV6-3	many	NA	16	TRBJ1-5	TGTGCCAGCAGTTACCCGGGTTTGGGTTCAAGCCAGCCCCAGCATTTT	CASSYPGLGSSQPQHF